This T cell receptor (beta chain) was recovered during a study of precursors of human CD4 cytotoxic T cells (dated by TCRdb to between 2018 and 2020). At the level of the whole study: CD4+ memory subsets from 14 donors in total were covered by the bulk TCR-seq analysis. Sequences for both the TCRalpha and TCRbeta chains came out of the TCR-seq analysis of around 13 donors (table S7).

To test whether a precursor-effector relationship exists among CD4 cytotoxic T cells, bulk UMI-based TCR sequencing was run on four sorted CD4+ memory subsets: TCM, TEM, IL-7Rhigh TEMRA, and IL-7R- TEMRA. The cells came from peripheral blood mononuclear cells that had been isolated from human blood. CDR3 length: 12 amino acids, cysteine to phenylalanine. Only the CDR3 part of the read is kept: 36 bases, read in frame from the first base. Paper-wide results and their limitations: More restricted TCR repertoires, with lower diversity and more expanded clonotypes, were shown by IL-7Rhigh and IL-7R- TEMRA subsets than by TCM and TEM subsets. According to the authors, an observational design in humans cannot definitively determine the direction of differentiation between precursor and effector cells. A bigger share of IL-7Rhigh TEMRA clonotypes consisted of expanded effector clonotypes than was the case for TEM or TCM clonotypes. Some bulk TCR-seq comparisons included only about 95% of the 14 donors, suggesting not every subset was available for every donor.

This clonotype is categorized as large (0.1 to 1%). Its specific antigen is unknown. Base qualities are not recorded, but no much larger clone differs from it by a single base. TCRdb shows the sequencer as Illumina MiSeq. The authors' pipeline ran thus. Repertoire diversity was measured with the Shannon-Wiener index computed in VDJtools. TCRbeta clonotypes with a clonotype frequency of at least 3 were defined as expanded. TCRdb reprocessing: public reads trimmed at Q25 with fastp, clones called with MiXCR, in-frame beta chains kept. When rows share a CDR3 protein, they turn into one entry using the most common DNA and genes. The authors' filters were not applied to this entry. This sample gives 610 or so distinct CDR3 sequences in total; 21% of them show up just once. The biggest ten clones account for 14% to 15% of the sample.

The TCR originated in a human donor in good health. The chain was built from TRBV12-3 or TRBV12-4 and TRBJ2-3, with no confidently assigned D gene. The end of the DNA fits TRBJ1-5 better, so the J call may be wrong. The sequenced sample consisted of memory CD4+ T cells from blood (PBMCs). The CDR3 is CASSKSGFRQHF. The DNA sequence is TGTGCCAGCAGTAAATCTGGGTTCCGACAGCATTTT.